The entry below gives a single T cell receptor beta chain sequence along with its context. The target antigen is unknown. Clones were read by immunoSEQ multiplex PCR, and TCRdb kept only the in-frame ones, dropping some. Of more than 2,000,000 clones in the sample, just over 90% were seen once. The sample originates from a study of shared clonotypes between healthy human individuals. About the study: Aged between 18 and 49, the donors were a couple of women and a few men.

Overall study results and limits: Sampling used blood alone; tissue repertoires probably differ. Estimated richness values were generally larger in naive subsets than in memory subsets. Clonotype sharing among the donors was expected to vary with sequencing depth.

The source material was naive CD4+ T cells sorted from blood. Documented subset: CD45RA+ positively selected. This sequence originates from a man between 18 and 29 years old in good health.

DNA of the CDR3: TGCGCCAGCAGCTTGAGGATCGGGACAGGCCCCACTGAAGCTTTCTTT. Protein sequence: CASSLRIGTGPTEAFF. The rearrangement links TRBV5-1 to TRBJ1-1; 8 nucleotides agree with TRBD1. Trimming took 1 base from V and 4 from J; bases not matched to a gene: 9. The CDR3 is 16 residues long. The germline CDR1 and CDR2 sequences are SGHRS and YFSETQ.